Listed here are 17 T cell receptor beta chains from one sample, sequenced in a study of memory CD4+ T cells and cytomegalovirus serostatus. Produced via immunoSEQ multiplex PCR; TCRdb's table is partial and in-frame only. The sample lists 40,000 to 55,000 clones; around four fifths were seen once. Single viable CD3+CD4+CD8-CD45RO+ cells were sorted as the memory CD4+ T cells. Sequencing input: memory CD4+ T cells from blood. The receptors come from an adult in good health and CMV-seropositive.

The genes are TRBV5-1 and TRBJ2-5, with D possibly TRBD1 on 5 matching bases. Germline V gives CDR1 SGHRS, CDR2 YFSETQ. The V end was cut by 1 base, the J end by 1 base, with 8 bases between. The CDR3 has 14 residues. CDR3 nucleotides: TGCGCCAGCAGCTTGATGGGGCTCCAAGAGACCCAGTACTTC. This sequence encodes CASSLMGLQETQYF.

The chain employs TRBV18 and TRBJ2-1, with no clear D. The CDR3 totals 12 residues. V was pared by 6 bases and J by 5 bases, with 8 bases between. Germline V gene data show CDR1 as KGHSH and CDR2 as LQKENI. The CDR3 protein is CASSLMDNEQFF. Here the CDR3 DNA reads TGTGCCAGCTCCCTTATGGACAATGAGCAGTTCTTC.

This clone was seen only a few times. This chain connects TRBV28 to TRBJ2-7; the match to TRBD1 covers 7 bases. The CDR3 contains 15 residues. V was clipped by 5 bases and J by 0 bases; unmatched bases: 7. Germline values: CDR1 MDHEN, CDR2 SYDVKM. In DNA form, the CDR3 reads TGTGCCAGCAGTACCCGAGGACAGGCCTCCTACGAGCAGTACTTC. It codes for CASSTRGQASYEQYF.

V is TRBV12-5 and J is TRBJ1-5, with 7 bases matching TRBD1. V lost 0 bases to trimming and J lost 3 bases; unmatched junction nucleotides: 2. CDR1 and CDR2 (germline): LGHNT, FRNRAP. There are 15 residues in the CDR3. CDR3 DNA: TGTGCTAGTGGTTTGGTGGACAGGCTCAATCAGCCCCAGCATTTT. This codes for CASGLVDRLNQPQHF.

The sample holds one count of this clone. This chain links TRBV19 with TRBJ2-7, with D possibly being TRBD1 or TRBD2 (5 bases each). This CDR3 is 15 amino acids long. CDR1 and CDR2 from the germline V gene are LNHDA and SQIVND (reference sequence). Trimming took off 5 bases at V and 0 bases at J, with 14 bases between the two ends. CDR3 nucleotides: TGTGCCAGTAGTGCCGGGACGGCGAGCTCCTACGAGCAGTACTTC. Translation gives CASSAGTASSYEQYF.

The gene calls are TRBV28 and TRBJ2-4, with a possible D match to TRBD2 (7 bases). V was clipped by 7 bases and J by 0 bases, with 19 bases between them. From germline, CDR1 is MDHEN and CDR2 SYDVKM. The CDR3 has 17 amino acids. The CDR3 sequence: CASTPGGGGLAKNIQYF. The DNA of the CDR3 is TGTGCCAGCACCCCCGGGGGAGGGGGGCTAGCCAAAAACATTCAGTACTTC. Based on the CDR3 plus reference TRBV28 and TRBJ2-4, the full variable domain is DVKVTQSSRYLVKRTGEKVFLECVQDMDHENMFWYRQDPGLGLRLIYFSYDVKMKEKGDIPEGYSVSREKKERFSLILESASTNQTSMYLCASTPGGGGLAKNIQYFGAGTRLSVL.

The V call is TRBV19, the J call TRBJ2-7, with TRBD1 matching 7 bases. Germline values: CDR1 LNHDA, CDR2 SQIVND (reference sequence). The CDR3 is 15 amino acids. Trimming took 2 bases from V and 5 from J; bases not matched to a gene: 9. The CDR3 coding sequence is TGTGCCAGTAGTATACCACAGGGGACGCGTAACGAGCAGTACTTC. Translation gives CASSIPQGTRNEQYF. Drawing the rest from reference TRBV19 and TRBJ2-7, the complete variable domain is DGGITQSPKYLFRKEGQNVTLSCEQNLNHDAMYWYRQDPGQGLRLIYYSQIVNDFQKGDIAEGYSVSREKKESFPLTVTSAQKNPTAFYLCASSIPQGTRNEQYFGPGTRLTVT.

This chain joins TRBV19 and TRBJ2-5; 10 positions match TRBD1. Per germline, CDR1 LNHDA and CDR2 SQIVND (reference sequence). J lost 4 bases, V lost 7 bases, and 12 bases had no gene match. This CDR3 spans 16 amino acids. CDR3 in DNA: TGTGCCAGTAAACGCGGCGGGGGACAGGGGAGAGAGACCCAGTACTTC. Protein: CASKRGGGQGRETQYF.

The J gene is TRBJ1-1, the V gene TRBV2; D might be TRBD1 (5 bases). Per germline, CDR1 SNHLY and CDR2 FYNNEI. V gave up 11 bases and J gave up 1 base, with 11 bases separating them. The CDR3 extends over 12 amino acids. CDR3 coding DNA: TGTGCCGACCGAGGACAGAACACTGAAGCTTTCTTT. This codes for CADRGQNTEAFF. Filled out from reference TRBV2 and TRBJ1-1, the complete variable domain reads EPEVTQTPSHQVTQMGQEVILRCVPISNHLYFYWYRQILGQKVEFLVSFYNNEISEKSEIFDDQFSVERPDGSNFTLKIRSTKLEDSAMYFCADRGQNTEAFFGQGTRLTVV.

As DNA, the CDR3 is TGTGCCATCAGTGAAAGCGGGAGGGCCCAGGGCTATGAGCAGTTCTTC. Translating it yields CAISESGRAQGYEQFF. The rearrangement links TRBV10-3 to TRBJ2-1, with TRBD2 matching 10 bases. This CDR3 comprises 16 residues. The germline V gene encodes CDR1 ENHRY and CDR2 SYGVKD. V lost 3 bases, J lost 8 bases, and 10 bases stayed unmatched.

Of note for this clone: Different DNA sequences within this sample yield the same CDR3. The chain employs TRBV18 and TRBJ2-3; D possibly corresponds to TRBD2 (6 bases). Germline loops: CDR1 KGHSH, CDR2 LQKENI. CDR3 size: 17 residues. V lost 1 base to trimming and J lost 1 base, with 15 bases between them. The DNA of the CDR3 is TGTGCCAGCTCACCACGCCCTGGAGGGGCGGGCACAGATACGCAGTATTTT. Translated, it gives CASSPRPGGAGTDTQYF.

V usage is TRBV19 and J usage is TRBJ1-4; D unresolved. CDR3 length equals 14 residues. Germline V gene sequence: CDR1 LNHDA, CDR2 SQIVND (reference sequence). V lost 3 bases to trimming and J lost 7 bases, with 12 bases between them. In nucleotides, the CDR3 is TGTGCCAGTAGTATCCAAGAGGATCGTGAAAAACTGTTTTTT. This gives the protein CASSIQEDREKLFF.

Here the CDR3 reads CASSLAPGVNTEAFF. In DNA form, the CDR3 reads TGCGCCAGCAGCTTGGCTCCAGGGGTAAACACTGAAGCTTTCTTT. V and J are TRBV5-1 and TRBJ1-1; D might be TRBD1 (6 bases). In germline, CDR1 is SGHRS, CDR2 YFSETQ. The CDR3 has 15 residues. V lost 0 bases, J lost 2 bases, and 11 bases lay in between.

The V gene is TRBV7-9, the J gene TRBJ2-1, with 7 bases matching TRBD1. There are 16 residues in the CDR3. V was pared by 5 bases and J by 5 bases, with 12 bases of the junction left unmatched. Germline V gene lookup returns CDR1 SEHNR and CDR2 FQNEAQ (reference sequence). CDR3 in amino acids: CASSAPQGVPNNEQFF. CDR3 nucleotides: TGTGCCAGCAGCGCCCCCCAGGGGGTCCCTAACAATGAGCAGTTCTTC.

J is TRBJ2-3 and V is TRBV4-3; a weak D match, TRBD2 (7 bases). V shed 1 base and J shed 4 bases, with 18 bases lying between them. CDR1 is LGHNA and CDR2 is YSLEER in the germline V gene. This CDR3 has 17 amino acids. The CDR3 nucleotides are TGCGCCAGCAGCCAAGCGCGAGGGGGGGGCAACTCAGATACGCAGTATTTT. This sequence encodes CASSQARGGGNSDTQYF.

This sequence joins TRBV27 and TRBJ2-1, with 14 bases fitting TRBD2. Germline V lookup: CDR1 MNHEY, CDR2 SMNVEV (reference sequence). V dropped 1 base and J dropped 15; count of bases not matched to a gene: 5. The CDR3 covers 14 residues. For the CDR3, the DNA is TGTGCCAGCAGTTTATGGGGACTAGCGGGAGTGTTGTTCTTC. Protein: CASSLWGLAGVLFF.

Only a few counts were recorded for this clone. The J gene is TRBJ2-3, the V gene TRBV19; 12 nucleotides match TRBD2. The V segment lost 4 bases and the J segment 4 bases; nucleotides outside the gene matches: 6. This CDR3 region has 16 residues. The V gene's germline CDR1 is LNHDA and CDR2 SQIVND (reference sequence). The CDR3 sequence is CASSTRLAGAADTQYF. The DNA of the CDR3 is TGTGCCAGTAGTACTCGACTAGCGGGGGCCGCAGATACGCAGTATTTT.